This T cell receptor beta chain was recorded in a study of cytomegalovirus exposure and HLA in healthy donors. General study results and limits: An analysis was carried out later, and it reportedly showed fewer N-insertions in an Asian-associated ancestry cluster than the approximately 700-donor mean.

As for this clone: The antigen is undetermined.

The CDR3 covers 13 residues. The germline V gene encodes CDR1 LNHDA and CDR2 SQIVND (reference sequence). The V and J ends lost 3 bases and 6 bases, in that order; junction bases with no gene match: 5. The PCR employed 60 Vbeta primers together with 13 Jbeta primers. Clones were sequenced by immunoSEQ multiplex PCR, and TCRdb holds only the in-frame ones, with some missing. The repertoire consists of about 160,000 clones, with roughly 84% occurring once and the leading ten covering under 2%. Every donor was a healthy person donating bone marrow. The source of this sequence is a man aged 18 to 30 in good health and CMV-seronegative. The chain carries TRBV19 and TRBJ2-7; TRBD2 matches 7 bases. Sequenced: PBMCs. CDR3 sequence: CASSMSREGEQYF. CDR3 nucleotide sequence: TGTGCCAGTAGTATGTCCAGGGAGGGCGAGCAGTACTTC.